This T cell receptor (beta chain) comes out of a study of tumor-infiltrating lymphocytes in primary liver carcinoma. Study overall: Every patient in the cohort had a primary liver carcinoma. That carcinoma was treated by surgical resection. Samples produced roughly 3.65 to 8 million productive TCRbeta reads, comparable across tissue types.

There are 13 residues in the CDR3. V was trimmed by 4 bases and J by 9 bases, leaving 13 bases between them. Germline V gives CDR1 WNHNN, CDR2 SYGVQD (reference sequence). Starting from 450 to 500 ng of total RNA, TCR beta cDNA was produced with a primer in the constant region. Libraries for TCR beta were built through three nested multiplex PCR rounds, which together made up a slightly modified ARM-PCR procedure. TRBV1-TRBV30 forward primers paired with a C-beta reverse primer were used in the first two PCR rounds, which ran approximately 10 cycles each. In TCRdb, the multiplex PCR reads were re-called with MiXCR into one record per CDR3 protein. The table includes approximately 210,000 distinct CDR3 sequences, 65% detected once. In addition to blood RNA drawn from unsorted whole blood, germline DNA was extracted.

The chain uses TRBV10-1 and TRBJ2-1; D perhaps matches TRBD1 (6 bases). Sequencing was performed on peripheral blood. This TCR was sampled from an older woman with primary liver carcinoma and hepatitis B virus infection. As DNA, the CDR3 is TGCGCCAGCAGTGCGCTCAGGGGTGGTGAGCAGTTCTTC. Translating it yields CASSALRGGEQFF.